The sequence of this T cell receptor (beta chain) was determined in a study of blood T cell repertoires in COVID-19 (dated by TCRdb to 2018 to 2020). Regarding the research as a whole: Samples covering the acute and convalescent phases of COVID-19 were provided by collaborators in the United States, Italy and Spain. Nearly every sample came with metadata listing a de-identified subject ID, COVID-19 status, age in years and sex. The samples were drawn from the first 160 participants of the ongoing ImmuneRACE study and from 1,254 subjects provided by 6 global collaborators. A freely available public database, intended as a resource for researchers studying the immune response to SARS-CoV-2, is where the repertoires were released. The material from the prospective study consisted of cDNA or gDNA derived from T cells, B-cell-depleted T cells, or PBMCs. Where available, HLA class I and class II types were obtained from metadata supplied by the sample provider rather than from assay-based typing. Subjects who had been exposed to COVID-19, were actively infected with it, or had recovered from it provided the deeply sampled blood TCRbeta repertoires that made up the dataset.

Taken from the germline V gene, the CDR1 and CDR2 loops are MDHEN and SYDVKM. The V end loses 8 bases and the J end loses 5 bases, and a stretch of 16 bases separates them. There are 14 amino acids in the CDR3, from cysteine to phenylalanine inclusive. The DNA shown is the 42-base CDR3, in frame from base 1. TCRbeta CDR3 regions were amplified from genomic DNA by means of the immunoSEQ Assay, a bias-controlled multiplex PCR. The original pipeline was this. Nucleated cell counts per sample were estimated from amplification of reference gene primers within the assay. Sequence reads were collapsed and filtered to measure the absolute abundance of every unique TCRbeta CDR3 rearrangement. For each sample, productive Simpson clonality was calculated as the square root of Simpson's diversity index over productive rearrangements. TCRdb obtained this table from immuneACCESS and retained in-frame rearrangements with V and J assigned. These tables miss some clones; where compared with another copy, unresolved V genes account for less than half of the shortfall, and the remainder is unexplained. V and J calls and clone size are those listed in that table; D and trimming were worked out from the DNA. Within this sample are a few hundred thousand clones, with about 90% of them counted one time only. Clones ranked in the top ten supply roughly 10% of the sample.

Of note for this clone: Its antigen is not yet known. Per-nucleotide qualities are absent, and no much larger clonotype sits a single base away.

At one collaborating source in Seattle, patients were enrolled during active infection and were followed longitudinally through the course of disease. Whole blood was collected in K2EDTA tubes by collaborating institutions according to the institutions' own protocols. For TCRbeta analysis, collaborators shipped samples as frozen whole blood, isolated PBMCs, or DNA extracted from either of those sample types. Paper-wide results and their limitations: Clinical and demographic metadata were provided uncurated, with the amount varying by source and participant.

The chain joins TRBV28 to TRBJ2-1, and perhaps TRBD1 as D gene, on 5 matching bases. Sequenced input: peripheral blood. This TCR derives from a woman between 70 and 85 years old with COVID-19, enrolled during active disease. The CDR3 region reads CASAPPAGHNEQFF. The nucleotide sequence is given as TGTGCCAGCGCCCCCCCCGCAGGGCACAATGAGCAGTTCTTC.